Listed below are T cell receptor beta chains from one sample, sequenced in a study of shared clonotypes between healthy human individuals. Sequenced by immunoSEQ multiplex PCR; TCRdb stores in-frame clones only, minus some. The sample holds under 2.5 million clones, roughly 92% seen once. The sample consisted of naive CD4+ T cells from PBMCs. Receptors were obtained from a man aged 18-30 years in good health. Some clones in this sample may be carry-over from other donors' samples. The CDR3 runs from the conserved cysteine through the conserved F or W. A D gene is named only where the DNA matches it firmly. Clone size appears in some rows only: once, few, many, or a class for an expanded clone.

TRBD1	TRBV28	NA	TRBJ1-1	TGTGCCAGCAGTAAGGGGGCACTGGGGGACACTGAAGCTTTCTTT	CASSKGALGDTEAFF
NA	TRBV30	NA	TRBJ1-1	TGTGCCTGGAATGAGGGGCCCGTATGGAACACTGAAGCTTTCTTT	CAWNEGPVWNTEAFF
TRBD1	TRBV27	NA	TRBJ1-1	TGTGCCAGCAGGCTGACAGGGGGCACTGAAGCTTTCTTT	CASRLTGGTEAFF
TRBD2	TRBV11-2	NA	TRBJ2-1	TGTGCCAGCAGCCTCGGACTAGCGGGAGTTAGGAATGAGCAGTTCTTC	CASSLGLAGVRNEQFF
TRBD1	TRBV6-1	NA	TRBJ1-5	TGTGCCAGCACGACAGGGCAAAATCAGCCCCAGCATTTT	CASTTGQNQPQHF
NA	TRBV7-8	once	TRBJ2-6	TGTGCCAGCACTTCCCGTGACATAGGCTCTGGGGCCAACGTCCTGACTTTC	CASTSRDIGSGANVLTF
NA	TRBV30	NA	TRBJ2-1	TGTGCCTTAACCCCGGGTTATGAGCAGTTCTTC	CALTPGYEQFF
NA	TRBV6-1	NA	TRBJ2-2	TGTGCCAGCAGGATTCAGGGTTGGGGGGAGCTGTTTTTT	CASRIQGWGELFF
NA	TRBV5-6	NA	TRBJ2-7	TGTGCCAGCAGTCTTAACTACGAGCAGTACTTC	CASSLNYEQYF
NA	TRBV9	NA	TRBJ2-3	TGTGCCAGCAGCGTAGGTGGGCCCCCAGATACGCAGTATTTT	CASSVGGPPDTQYF
NA	TRBV28	few	TRBJ1-1	TGTGCCAGCAGTTTAAGGTCGGAAGCTTTCTTT	CASSLRSEAFF
NA	TRBV5-1	once	TRBJ2-7	TGCGCCAGCAGCTTGGGACTAGCAAGGGGCAGGGGCGCGTACGAGCAGTACTTC	CASSLGLARGRGAYEQYF
NA	TRBV4-2	NA	TRBJ2-3	TGTGCCAGCAGCCAAGAGGGGGGAGATACGCAGTATTTT	CASSQEGGDTQYF
NA	TRBV5-1	few	TRBJ1-1	TGCGCCAGCAGCTTGGAACGGAACACTGAAGCTTTCTTT	CASSLERNTEAFF
TRBD2	TRBV5-4	NA	TRBJ2-3	TGTGCCAGCAGCTCCGGACTAGCGGGAGGTTCAGATACGCAGTATTTT	CASSSGLAGGSDTQYF
NA	TRBV7-2	NA	TRBJ2-7	TGTGCCAGCAGCCCACCCCCCGGACTTGCCTACGAGCAGTACTTC	CASSPPPGLAYEQYF
NA	TRBV5-1	NA	TRBJ2-7	TGCGCCAGCAGCTTGGCCGGTGTGGACTACGAGCAGTACTTC	CASSLAGVDYEQYF
TRBD1	TRBV5-1	NA	TRBJ1-3	TGCGCCAGCAGCTTGGCCGGGACAGGTCTCTCTGGAAACACCATATATTTT	CASSLAGTGLSGNTIYF
NA	TRBV5-4	NA	TRBJ1-2	TGTGCCAGCAGCTGGACCGAAAACTATGGCTACACCTTC	CASSWTENYGYTF
TRBD1	TRBV29-1	NA	TRBJ1-2	TGCAGCGTTGAAAATAACAGGGGAGGCTATGGCTACACCTTC	CSVENNRGGYGYTF
NA	TRBV29-1	once	TRBJ2-1	TGCAGCGTTGAATTAAGCGGGTTGCATGAGCAGTTCTTC	CSVELSGLHEQFF
NA	TRBV9	NA	TRBJ2-2	TGTGCCAGCAGCGTCTTACAGACCGGGGAGCTGTTTTTT	CASSVLQTGELFF
NA	TRBV9	NA	TRBJ2-2	TGTGCCAGCAGCGAGGGTCCCGGGGAGCTGTTTTTT	CASSEGPGELFF